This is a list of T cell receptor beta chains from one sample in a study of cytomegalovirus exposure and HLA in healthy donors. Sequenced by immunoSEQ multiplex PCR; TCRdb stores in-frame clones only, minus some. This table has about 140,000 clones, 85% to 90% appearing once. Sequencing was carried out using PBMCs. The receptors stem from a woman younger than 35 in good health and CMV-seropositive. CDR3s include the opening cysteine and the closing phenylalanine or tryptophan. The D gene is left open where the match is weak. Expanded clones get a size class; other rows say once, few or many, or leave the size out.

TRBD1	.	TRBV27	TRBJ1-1	TGTGCCAGCAGTAACAGACTCCCGGGACAGGGAACTGAAGCTTTCTTT	CASSNRLPGQGTEAFF
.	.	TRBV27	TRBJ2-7	TGTGCCAGCACTTCGTCGTGGGGCCGCTACTCCTACGAGCAGTACTTC	CASTSSWGRYSYEQYF
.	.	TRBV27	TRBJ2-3	TGTGCCAGCATTAGTAGAGATACGCAGTATTTT	CASISRDTQYF
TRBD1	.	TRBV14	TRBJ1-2	TGTGCCAGCAGCCAAACCCTCGGGACAGGGTCTTTCACCTTC	CASSQTLGTGSFTF
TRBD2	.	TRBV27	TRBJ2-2	TGTGCCAGCAGTCCAAAAAGTCTGACTAGCGGGAAGGTTAGCGGCGGAAACACCGGGGAGCTGTTTTTT	CASSPKSLTSGKVSGGNTGELFF
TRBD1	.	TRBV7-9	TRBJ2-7	TGTGCCAGCAGCTTAGGGAGACAGGGCCACGAGCAGTACTTC	CASSLGRQGHEQYF
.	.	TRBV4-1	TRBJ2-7	TGCGCCAGCAGCCCCGGGGAGAGGGACTCCTACGAGCAGTACTTC	CASSPGERDSYEQYF
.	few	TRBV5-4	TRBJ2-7	TGTGCCAGCAGCCTGGGACCTGACGGGGAGCAGTACTTC	CASSLGPDGEQYF
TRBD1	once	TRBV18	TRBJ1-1	TGTGCCAGCTCACCTAAGACAGGGGGCTGGAACACTGAAGCTTTCTTT	CASSPKTGGWNTEAFF
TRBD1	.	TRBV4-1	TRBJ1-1	TGCGCCAGCAGCCAGGCACCCGGGAGACAGGGGGCGAACACTGAAGCTTTCTTT	CASSQAPGRQGANTEAFF
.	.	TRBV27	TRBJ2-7	TGTGCCAGCAGTTTCCCCTCTAGCAACGAGCAGTACTTC	CASSFPSSNEQYF
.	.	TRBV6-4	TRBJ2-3	TGTGCCAGCAGTGGAAAAGTAGTCCCAGATACGCAGTATTTT	CASSGKVVPDTQYF
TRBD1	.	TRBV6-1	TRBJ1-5	TGTGCCAGCAGTGAGGGACAGAACAATCAGCCCCAGCATTTT	CASSEGQNNQPQHF
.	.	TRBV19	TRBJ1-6	TGTGCCAGTTCGGGACTAATGGATTCACCCCTCCACTTT	CASSGLMDSPLHF
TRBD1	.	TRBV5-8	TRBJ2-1	TGTGCCAGCATGGGACAGGGACTCGGACTAGTCCGGTGGGGAGAGCAGTTCTTC	CASMGQGLGLVRWGEQFF
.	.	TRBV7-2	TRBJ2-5	TGTGCCAGCAGCCCGAACAGCCCCCCCGAGACCCAGTACTTC	CASSPNSPPETQYF
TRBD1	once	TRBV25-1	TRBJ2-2	TGTGCCAGCAGTGAACCGGGACAGCGAGCCGGGGAGCTGTTTTTT	CASSEPGQRAGELFF
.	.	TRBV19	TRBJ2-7	TGTGCCAGTAGTACTATGACAGGCTCCTACGAGCAGTACTTC	CASSTMTGSYEQYF
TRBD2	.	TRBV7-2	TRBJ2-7	TGTGCCAGCAGCCGACAGGCACTAGCGGCTTCCTACGAGCAGTACTTC	CASSRQALAASYEQYF
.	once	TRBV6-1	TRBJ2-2	TGTGCCAGCAGTGTAGCCGGGGAGCTGTTTTTT	CASSVAGELFF
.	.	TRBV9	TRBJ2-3	TGTGCCAGCAGCGCTCGGGACTTCTACACAGATACGCAGTATTTT	CASSARDFYTDTQYF
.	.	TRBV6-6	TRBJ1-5	TGTGCCAGCAGTTACGGCGGATTCCATCAGCCCCAGCATTTT	CASSYGGFHQPQHF
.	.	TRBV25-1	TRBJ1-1	TGTGCCAGCGGATACCCTCGGCGGCGATGGGACACTGAAGCTTTCTTT	CASGYPRRRWDTEAFF
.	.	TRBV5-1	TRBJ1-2	TGCGCCAGCAGCACTGGGGCCATAGGGCACTATGGCTACACCTTC	CASSTGAIGHYGYTF
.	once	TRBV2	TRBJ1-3	TGTGCCAGCACCGGAGACCGCCGAAACACCATATATTTT	CASTGDRRNTIYF
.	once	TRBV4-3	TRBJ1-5	TGCGCCAGCAGCCAAGGGCCTCATCAGCCCCAGCATTTT	CASSQGPHQPQHF
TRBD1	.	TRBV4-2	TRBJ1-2	TGTGCCAGCAGCCAAGGGACAGGGGTCTATGGCTACACCTTC	CASSQGTGVYGYTF
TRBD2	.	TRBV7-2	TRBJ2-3	TGTGCCAGCAGCTTGGGGACTAGCGGGGGGGCCACAGATACGCAGTATTTT	CASSLGTSGGATDTQYF
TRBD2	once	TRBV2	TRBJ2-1	TGTGCCAGCAGTGAAGGACTAGCGGGCTACAATGAGCAGTTCTTC	CASSEGLAGYNEQFF
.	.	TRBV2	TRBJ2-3	TGTGCCAGCAGTGATGCAGACTACACAGATACGCAGTATTTT	CASSDADYTDTQYF
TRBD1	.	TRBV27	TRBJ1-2	TGTGCCAGCAGTTTAGACAGGGGCAATGGCTACACCTTC	CASSLDRGNGYTF
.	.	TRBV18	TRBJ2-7	TGTGCCAGCTCACCAAGGGCAGGGATATACTTC	CASSPRAGIYF
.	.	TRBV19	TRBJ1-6	TGTGCCAGTAGTCGACAGAATTCACCCCTCCACTTT	CASSRQNSPLHF
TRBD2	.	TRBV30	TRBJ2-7	TGTGCCTGGAGGGTAGCGGGGCCATACGAGCAGTACTTC	CAWRVAGPYEQYF
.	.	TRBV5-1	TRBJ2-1	TGCGCCAGCAGCTTGGCCGGGAACAATGAGCAGTTCTTC	CASSLAGNNEQFF
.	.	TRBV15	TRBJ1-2	TGTGCCACCAGCAGAGGAGAGTGGGGGGATGAGAACTATGGCTACACCTTC	CATSRGEWGDENYGYTF
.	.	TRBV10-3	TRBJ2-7	TGTGCCATCAGTGAGTCGATATTGGGGGGCTACGAGCAGTACTTC	CAISESILGGYEQYF
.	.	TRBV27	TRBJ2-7	TGTGCCAGCAGTTTAAACGGGGGGCTCGAGCAGTACTTC	CASSLNGGLEQYF
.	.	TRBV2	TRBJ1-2	TGTGCCAGCAGATCTGCGGAAAAATACTATGGCTACACCTTC	CASRSAEKYYGYTF
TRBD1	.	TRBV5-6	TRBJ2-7	TGTGCCAGCAGCTTCGGCAGGGGGTGGGACGAGCAGTACTTC	CASSFGRGWDEQYF